The 5 T cell receptor beta chains reported below all come from one sample, sequenced in a study of cytomegalovirus exposure and HLA in healthy donors. 60 Vbeta and 13 Jbeta primers were used in PCR. Only in-frame clones appear in the TCRdb table, and some are missing; sequencing was by immunoSEQ multiplex PCR. The repertoire holds 90,000 or so clones, with roughly 82% as singletons. The sample was PBMCs. The receptors here all came from a man aged 25-45 years in good health and CMV-seropositive.

The chain combines TRBV4-1 with TRBJ1-4, with 8 bases aligning to TRBD1. V dropped 2 bases and J dropped 0; count of bases not matched to a gene: 11. The V gene's germline CDR1 is MGHRA and CDR2 YSYEKL. The CDR3 covers 19 residues. The CDR3 region is CASSQRTDRVWATNEKLFF. DNA for the CDR3: TGCGCCAGCAGCCAACGTACGGACAGGGTTTGGGCAACTAATGAAAAACTGTTTTTT.

The V and J genes are TRBV15 and TRBJ2-1, with 8 bases that match TRBD1. With V trimmed by 0 bases and J by 2 bases, 9 bases remained unmatched. This CDR3 region has 18 residues. CDR1 and CDR2 (germline): LNHNV, YYDKDF (reference sequence). The CDR3 nucleotides read TGTGCCACCAGCAGAGATCTGGGGACAGGTGGACCCTACAATGAGCAGTTCTTC. Translation: CATSRDLGTGGPYNEQFF.

V gene TRBV9 combines with J gene TRBJ2-2; 15 nucleotides agree with TRBD2. The length of the CDR3 is 18 residues. Per germline, CDR1 SGDLS and CDR2 YYNGEE. J was trimmed by 0 bases and V by 4 bases; bases with no gene match: 4. The CDR3, as DNA: TGTGCCAGCAGCTACGGACTAGCGGGAGGGCCGAACACCGGGGAGCTGTTTTTT. Translating gives CASSYGLAGGPNTGELFF.

This clone has only a few counts. This chain links TRBV5-1 with TRBJ2-3; possibly TRBD2 for D (5 bases). The CDR3 runs to 15 residues. V was cut by 1 base and J by 6 bases, with 15 bases left in between. Germline loops: CDR1 SGHRS, CDR2 YFSETQ. DNA for the CDR3: TGCGCCAGCAGCTTGAAATGGCTAGCAGCCGATACGCAGTATTTT. It specifies CASSLKWLAADTQYF.

This sequence joins TRBV2 and TRBJ2-7, with 7 bases identical to TRBD2. V dropped 7 bases and J dropped 2; count of bases not matched to a gene: 8. The CDR3 is 14 amino acids. Germline V gene data show CDR1 as SNHLY and CDR2 as FYNNEI. The CDR3 region is CASKTGTTAYEQYF. The CDR3 DNA is TGTGCCAGCAAGACCGGGACTACTGCCTACGAGCAGTACTTC. Together with reference TRBV2 and TRBJ2-7, the CDR3 gives the full variable domain: EPEVTQTPSHQVTQMGQEVILRCVPISNHLYFYWYRQILGQKVEFLVSFYNNEISEKSEIFDDQFSVERPDGSNFTLKIRSTKLEDSAMYFCASKTGTTAYEQYFGPGTRLTVT.